Below, 15 T cell receptor beta chains from the same sample are listed, as sequenced in a study of OX40 agonist ivuxolimab in advanced cancers. Sequencing was performed with immunoSEQ multiplex PCR; in TCRdb, only in-frame clones are kept and a portion is missing. The repertoire includes 84,000 or so clones, about 80% of them detected once, and around 2.7% sits in the top ten. The material was CD4+ or CD8+ T cells sorted from blood, obtained in a trial of the OX40 agonist ivuxolimab. All receptors come from an adult with an advanced solid tumor such as melanoma, head and neck, liver or kidney cancer.

This chain uses TRBV29-1 with TRBJ2-7; TRBD1 aligns across 9 bases. Germline assignment: CDR1 SQVTM and CDR2 ANQGSEA. The CDR3 has 13 residues. V lost 4 bases and J lost 2; bases outside the gene matches: 3. CDR3 bases: TGCAGCGTTGTAACAGGGGGCACCTACGAGCAGTACTTC. This translates into CSVVTGGTYEQYF.

V is TRBV5-6 and J is TRBJ1-5; maybe TRBD1 (5 bases). The CDR3 runs to 14 residues. The V and J ends lost 3 bases and 2 bases respectively, with 9 bases between them. The germline V gene has CDR1 SGHDT and CDR2 YYEEEE. Written as DNA, the CDR3 is TGTGCCAGCAGCTGGAAAGGGGGCAATCAGCCCCAGCATTTT. Its protein is CASSWKGGNQPQHF.

The rearrangement uses TRBV6-6 and TRBJ1-5, with 7 bases lining up with TRBD1. The ends lost 6 bases at V and 3 bases at J; junction bases unmatched: 5. Germline lookup yields CDR1 MNHNY and CDR2 SVGAGI (reference sequence). The CDR3 contains 14 residues. This CDR3 is CASSRDRFNQPQHF. The DNA for the CDR3 is TGTGCCAGCAGCCGGGACAGATTCAATCAGCCCCAGCATTTT.

V usage is TRBV10-3 and J usage is TRBJ1-5, with D perhaps matching TRBD1 (6 bases). Deletions cut 4 bases from V and 5 bases from J, with 9 bases between. The V gene's germline CDR1 is ENHRY and CDR2 SYGVKD. CDR3 size: 13 residues. The CDR3 coding sequence is TGTGCCATCAGTGTAGACAGGTATCAGCCCCAGCATTTT. Its protein is CAISVDRYQPQHF.

The J gene is TRBJ1-3, the V gene TRBV28, with D possibly matching TRBD1 (6 bases). V lost 5 bases and J lost 4, with 15 bases in between. The germline gives CDR1 MDHEN, CDR2 SYDVKM. The length of the CDR3 is 15 residues. CDR3 amino acids: CASSTHRVRGNTIYF. In nucleotides, the CDR3 is TGTGCCAGCAGTACCCACAGGGTGAGGGGAAACACCATATATTTT.

V gene TRBV19 combines with J gene TRBJ2-5, with D possibly matching TRBD2 (6 bases). Germline V gene data show CDR1 as LNHDA and CDR2 as SQIVND (reference sequence). Trimming took off 5 bases at V and 5 bases at J, with 12 bases between the two ends. The CDR3 length is 13 residues. The CDR3 DNA is TGTGCCAGTAGTGGGGGACTCAGGGAGACCCAGTACTTC. It encodes CASSGGLRETQYF. Using reference TRBV19 and TRBJ2-5 for the parts outside the CDR3, the full variable domain is DGGITQSPKYLFRKEGQNVTLSCEQNLNHDAMYWYRQDPGQGLRLIYYSQIVNDFQKGDIAEGYSVSREKKESFPLTVTSAQKNPTAFYLCASSGGLRETQYFGPGTRLLVL.

This clone was picked up many times. V usage is TRBV7-2 and J usage is TRBJ1-5; 8 positions agree with TRBD1. J gave up 2 bases and V 3 bases, and 0 bases lay outside the gene matches. The CDR3 sequence is 14 residues long. CDR1 and CDR2 (germline): SGHTA, FQGNSA. DNA of the CDR3: TGTGCCAGCAGCTTGACAGGGGGCAATCAGCCCCAGCATTTT. Translation gives CASSLTGGNQPQHF.

J is TRBJ1-1 and V is TRBV27; D is undetermined. The CDR3 is made up of 14 amino acids. The germline CDR1 and CDR2 sequences are MNHEY and SMNVEV (reference sequence). The germline V and J ends were trimmed by 2 bases and 1 base, with 8 bases remaining between them. The CDR3, as DNA: TGTGCCAGCAGTTTAGAGGGAGAGAACACTGAAGCTTTCTTT. Translating gives CASSLEGENTEAFF.

This clone was seen once. The V gene is TRBV2, the J gene TRBJ2-3; D remains ambiguous. Germline values: CDR1 SNHLY, CDR2 FYNNEI. The CDR3 spans 14 residues. The ends were cut back, 4 bases at V and 1 base at J, with 9 bases in the middle. The CDR3 sequence is CASSVGGGTDTQYF. Here the CDR3 DNA reads TGTGCCAGCAGTGTTGGTGGCGGCACAGATACGCAGTATTTT. Combining the CDR3 with reference TRBV2 and TRBJ2-3 gives the whole variable domain EPEVTQTPSHQVTQMGQEVILRCVPISNHLYFYWYRQILGQKVEFLVSFYNNEISEKSEIFDDQFSVERPDGSNFTLKIRSTKLEDSAMYFCASSVGGGTDTQYFGPGTRLTVL.

This chain uses TRBV6-1 with TRBJ1-5, with D unresolved. The CDR3 is 13 residues long. Germline CDR1 MNHNS, CDR2 SASEGT. With 0 bases removed from V and 6 bases from J, the gap between germline ends came to 6 bases. The CDR3 DNA follows: TGTGCCAGCAGTGAAGCGGAGGGTCAGCCCCAGCATTTT. Translation: CASSEAEGQPQHF.

The sample holds a few counts of this clone. The V and J genes are TRBV4-2 and TRBJ2-3, with D possibly matching TRBD2 (7 bases). Trimming shortened V by 0 bases and J by 2 bases, and 12 bases separated the two germline ends. Germline values: CDR1 LGHNA, CDR2 YNFKEQ. The CDR3 length is 16 residues. In DNA, the CDR3 is TGTGCCAGCAGCCAAGATCGGGGGGCCCTCACAGATACGCAGTATTTT. Translating gives CASSQDRGALTDTQYF.

Only one count was recorded for this clone. V and J are TRBV7-2 and TRBJ2-3; TRBD1 matches at 7 bases. The CDR3 totals 16 residues. Germline assignment: CDR1 SGHTA and CDR2 FQGNSA. Germline trimming cut 3 bases from V and 1 base from J; bases unmatched to any gene: 7. The CDR3 loop is CASSFSPGGGTDTQYF. In nucleotides, the CDR3 is TGTGCCAGCAGCTTTTCCCCAGGGGGAGGCACAGATACGCAGTATTTT.

The chain uses TRBV9 and TRBJ2-5; perhaps D is TRBD1 or TRBD2 (5 bases each). The germline V gene encodes CDR1 SGDLS and CDR2 YYNGEE. V dropped 4 bases and J dropped 2 bases, with 18 bases sitting between them. This CDR3 comprises 16 residues. CDR3 loop: CASSLPGPARQETQYF. In DNA, the CDR3 is TGTGCCAGCAGCCTCCCGGGACCCGCGAGGCAAGAGACCCAGTACTTC.

The chain employs TRBV25-1 and TRBJ1-2, with TRBD1 as a possible D gene (6 bases). There are 15 residues in the CDR3. Per the germline V gene, CDR1 is MGHDK and CDR2 is SYGVNS. The V end lost 0 bases, the J end lost 2 bases, and 10 bases lay between the germline ends. The CDR3 spells CASSEYSRGNYGYTF. The CDR3 DNA sequence: TGTGCCAGCAGTGAATATTCCAGGGGCAACTATGGCTACACCTTC.

The chain recombines TRBV4-3 with TRBJ1-1, with no clear D. Looked up from germline, CDR1 is LGHNA and CDR2 is YSLEER. Trimming took off 0 bases at V and 4 bases at J, with 9 bases between the two ends. The CDR3 runs to 14 residues. CDR3 in DNA: TGCGCCAGCAGCCAAGATAAGTGGTCCACTGAAGCTTTCTTT. The encoded protein is CASSQDKWSTEAFF.